The 29 T cell receptor beta chains given below trace back to one sample, sequenced in a study of molecular identifiers for immune sequencing clone quantification (dated by TCRdb to the late 2010s). Library preparation used PCR. The instrument was a NextSeq 500. The raw public reads went through TCRdb reprocessing: fastp at Q25, MiXCR clone calling, in-frame beta chains kept. When rows share a CDR3 protein, they turn into one entry using the most common DNA and genes. The sample records approximately 590,000 distinct CDR3 sequences, around 25% of which are singletons. Clones ranked in the top ten supply 0.75% to 0.8% of the sample. The sample consisted of naive CD8+ T cells from blood, with Jurkat cell RNA spiked in. Taken with the paper, the label for cell subset or site translates to: FACS-sorted CD8+CD4-CCR7+CD45RA+ naive T cells. These receptors were collected from a human donor in good health. Some libraries in this study had Jurkat cell RNA spiked in.

The chain carries TRBV5-1 and TRBJ2-3; 7 nucleotides agree with TRBD2. This CDR3 is built from 16 residues. Germline trimming cut 3 bases from V and 4 bases from J; bases unmatched to any gene: 11. Germline V gene lookup returns CDR1 SGHRS and CDR2 YFSETQ. The CDR3 coding sequence is TGCGCCAGCAGCTCCTGGCAAGCGGGGAGCGCAGATACGCAGTATTTT. Its protein is CASSSWQAGSADTQYF.

This clonotype was detected only a few times. The chain employs TRBV21-1 and TRBJ2-2; TRBD2 is the table's D call and was not checked against the DNA. TRBV21-1 is deemed a pseudogene. The CDR3 runs 16 residues. DNA for the CDR3: TGTGCCAGCAGCAAAGTGAGGCGGGAGAACACCGGGGAGCTGTTTTTT. It translates to CASSKVRRENTGELFF.

This sequence joins TRBV2 and TRBJ2-3, with TRBD2 identical over 10 bases. Germline loops: CDR1 SNHLY, CDR2 FYNNEI. The CDR3 is 15 residues long. V was clipped by 7 bases and J by 3 bases; unmatched bases: 7. The CDR3 loop reads CASTPSGSTTDTQYF. CDR3 coding DNA: TGTGCCAGCACCCCTAGCGGGAGTACGACAGATACGCAGTATTTT.

Notes on this clonotype: Given a much more abundant clone one base away, this may be a read error. The chain is built from TRBV20-1 and TRBJ2-1; 12 bases are a match to TRBD2. Germline CDR1 DFQATT, CDR2 SNEGSKA (reference sequence). The CDR3 consists of 18 residues. V lost 1 base to trimming and J lost 8 bases; unmatched junction nucleotides: 15. The CDR3 spells CSARVTSGSRGGDDEQFF. For the CDR3, the DNA is TGCAGTGCTAGAGTGACTAGCGGGAGCCGTGGTGGTGATGATGAGCAGTTCTTC.

Worth noting for this clonotype: At one end the junction does not follow the germline gene, possibly because of a read error. V is TRBV6-2 or TRBV6-3 and J is TRBJ1-5; no reliable D call. This CDR3 contains 14 residues. Germline V gives CDR1 MNHEY, CDR2 SVGEGT. CDR3 protein: CASSLWGSNPPQHF. For the CDR3, the DNA is TGTGCCAGCAGTCTATGGGGTAGCAATCCGCCCCAGCATTTT.

Comment on this clonotype: Being one base from a much bigger clone, this may be a read error. The V and J genes are TRBV28 and TRBJ2-2; D not resolved. The V gene lost 2 bases and the J gene lost 5 bases, with 12 bases spanning the gap. Germline V gives CDR1 MDHEN, CDR2 SYDVKM. This CDR3 is built from 15 residues. The CDR3 reads CASSLTMSQTGELFF. The CDR3 DNA reads as TGTGCCAGCAGTTTAACAATGTCGCAGACCGGGGAGCTGTTTTTT.

This sequence joins TRBV29-1 and TRBJ2-1; 14 nucleotides line up with TRBD2. This CDR3 spans 14 amino acids. Germline V gene lookup returns CDR1 SQVTM and CDR2 ANQGSEA. The V gene end was trimmed by 7 bases and the J gene end by 4 bases; junction bases not matched to a gene: 3. The CDR3 DNA reads as TGCAGCGCACGGACTAGCGGGGGGTACAATGAGCAGTTCTTC. The encoded protein is CSARTSGGYNEQFF.

V is TRBV6-2 or TRBV6-3 and J is TRBJ1-1, with no clear D. Germline CDR1 reads MNHEY; CDR2 reads SVGEGT. V was clipped by 11 bases and J by 1 base, with 8 bases between them. The CDR3 contains 11 residues. The CDR3 reads CAVNRNTEAFF. The DNA for the CDR3 is TGTGCCGTGAACAGGAACACTGAAGCTTTCTTT.

Worth noting for this clonotype: This may be a read error, as it is one base from a much larger clone. The V and J genes are TRBV4-1 and TRBJ2-7, with D tentatively TRBD1 (6 bases). The CDR3 loop spans 15 amino acids. Germline assignment: CDR1 MGHRA and CDR2 YSYEKL. The CDR3 region has the DNA TGCTCCAGCAGCCAAGATGATTTAGGGGGTGGCGAGCAGTACTTC. Its translation: CSSSQDDLGGGEQYF.

In this sample, this clonotype turned up many times. The chain joins TRBV30 to TRBJ1-4; 9 nucleotides agree with TRBD1. This CDR3 is built from 15 residues. V lost 8 bases to trimming and J lost 0 bases; unmatched junction nucleotides: 7. Germline assignment: CDR1 GTSNPN and CDR2 SVGIG (reference sequence). The CDR3 region is CAGDREGATNEKLFF. The CDR3 nucleotides read TGTGCCGGGGACAGGGAGGGCGCAACTAATGAAAAACTGTTTTTT.

The CDR3 nucleotides are TGTGCCAGCAATGGGGGGGCCAATTCACCCCTCCACTTT. It yields the protein CASNGGANSPLHF. The V gene is TRBV12-3 or TRBV12-4, the J gene TRBJ1-6, with a tentative D call TRBD1 (6 bases). The CDR3 is 13 residues long. V was cut by 7 bases and J by 7 bases, with 11 bases left in between.

Remarks on this clonotype: A read error may explain this, as a much larger clone is one base away. The gene calls are TRBV6-2 or TRBV6-3 and TRBJ2-3, with 8 nucleotides matching TRBD2. J gave up 6 bases and V 0 bases, and 8 bases lay outside the gene matches. Looked up from germline, CDR1 is MNHEY and CDR2 is SVGEGT. There are 16 residues in the CDR3. CDR3 sequence reads: CASSYSSREDPDTQYF. For the CDR3, the DNA is TGTGCCAGCAGTTACTCTTCGCGGGAGGACCCGGATACGCAGTATTTT.

This clonotype was counted many times. This chain uses TRBV7-9 with TRBJ2-7; D not certain. This CDR3 has 12 residues. V lost 9 bases to trimming and J lost 2 bases, with 11 bases between them. CDR1 is SEHNR, CDR2 FQNEAQ, per germline (reference sequence). In DNA, the CDR3 is TGTGCCAGTAGTACCTCGACCTACGAGCAGTACTTC. Its protein product is CASSTSTYEQYF. The full variable domain, rest sourced from reference TRBV7-9 and TRBJ2-7, is DTGVSQNPRHKITKRGQNVTFRCDPISEHNRLYWYRQTLGQGPEFLTYFQNEAQLEKSRLLSDRFSAERPKGSFSTLEIQRTEQGDSAMYLCASSTSTYEQYFGPGTRLTVT.

Comment on this clonotype: The CDR3 carries no conserved terminal phenylalanine or tryptophan, so it likely arises from a read error. The genes are TRBV5-3 and TRBJ2-7; D gene ambiguous. TRBV5-3 is treated as an ORF (open reading frame) with a function not yet certain. This CDR3 spans 15 amino acids. In DNA form, the CDR3 reads TGTGCCAGCAGCTTGTACGTGGGGATGGTCTACGAGCAGTACATC. This encodes CASSLYVGMVYEQYI.

This clonotype was detected only a few times. The V and J genes are TRBV20-1 and TRBJ2-7; D call uncertain. The germline CDR1 and CDR2 sequences are DFQATT and SNEGSKA (reference sequence). This CDR3 is 14 amino acids long. V was clipped by 5 bases and J by 0 bases, with 14 bases between them. CDR3 sequence reads: CSAEATRSSYEQYF. The CDR3 bases are TGCAGTGCTGAGGCGACGAGAAGCTCCTACGAGCAGTACTTC.

This clonotype was recorded many times. The chain carries TRBV19 and TRBJ2-3; 7 bases line up with TRBD1. Looked up from germline, CDR1 is LNHDA and CDR2 is SQIVND (reference sequence). The V segment lost 2 bases and the J segment 4 bases; nucleotides outside the gene matches: 3. The CDR3 length is 14 residues. The CDR3 here is CASSIRQGSDTQYF. The CDR3 coding sequence is TGTGCCAGTAGTATAAGACAGGGATCAGATACGCAGTATTTT.

The chain is built from TRBV14 and TRBJ2-3; D is possibly TRBD1 (5 bases). Trimming shortened V by 1 base and J by 1 base, and 12 bases separated the two germline ends. CDR3 size: 16 residues. Germline values: CDR1 SGHDN, CDR2 FVKESK. DNA for the CDR3: TGTGCCAGCAGCCAAGCGTCAGGGATGGGCACAGATACGCAGTATTTT. Its translation: CASSQASGMGTDTQYF.

This clonotype occurred a few times. The chain is built from TRBV5-6 and TRBJ1-1; no clear D. The CDR3 is 12 residues long. The germline gives CDR1 SGHDT, CDR2 YYEEEE. V gave up 0 bases and J gave up 7 bases, with 7 bases separating them. The CDR3 reads CASSLGPGEAFF. The CDR3 nucleotides are TGTGCCAGCAGCTTGGGGCCAGGTGAAGCTTTCTTT.

This clonotype was seen a handful of times. V usage is TRBV5-8 and J usage is TRBJ2-7; D is perhaps TRBD1 or TRBD2 (5 bases each). Trimming left V 0 bases short and J 5 bases short, with 15 bases between. Germline V gives CDR1 SGHTS, CDR2 YDEGEE. The CDR3 has 15 amino acids. CDR3 region: CASSLALGESHEQYF. In nucleotides, the CDR3 is TGTGCCAGCAGCTTGGCCCTGGGGGAGTCCCACGAGCAGTACTTC.

There are a few counts of this clonotype. The chain has TRBV6-1 and TRBJ1-2; tentatively, D is TRBD1 (6 bases). The CDR3 has 17 residues. Per the germline V gene, CDR1 is MNHNS and CDR2 is SASEGT. V lost 3 bases, J lost 0 bases, and 17 bases lay in between. The CDR3 protein is CASSEVMGDITNYGYTF. In DNA, the CDR3 is TGTGCCAGCAGTGAGGTCATGGGGGACATAACTAACTATGGCTACACCTTC.

This chain joins TRBV19 and TRBJ2-3; the D is unclear. CDR3 length equals 15 residues. Between the trimmed V and J ends, which lost 2 bases and 3 bases, there was a span of 12 bases. CDR1 LNHDA and CDR2 SQIVND come from the germline V gene (reference sequence). CDR3 in DNA: TGTGCCAGTAGTATAATTCCCTCTCGTACAGATACGCAGTATTTT. Its translation: CASSIIPSRTDTQYF.

This clonotype was seen a few times. The V and J genes are TRBV28 and TRBJ2-1, with D possibly TRBD1 on 5 matching bases. Germline values: CDR1 MDHEN, CDR2 SYDVKM. V lost 2 bases, J lost 0 bases, and 17 bases lay in between. CDR3 size: 18 residues. The CDR3 sequence is CASSLDREAYSSYNEQFF. CDR3 in DNA: TGTGCCAGCAGTTTAGACAGAGAGGCCTATAGCTCCTACAATGAGCAGTTCTTC.

This chain connects TRBV4-3 to TRBJ2-5; tentatively, D is TRBD1 (6 bases). CDR1 and CDR2 (germline): LGHNA, YSLEER. The CDR3 covers 16 residues. Trimming removed 0 bases from V and 5 bases from J, with 16 bases in between. This CDR3 reads CASSQDPAGAKETQYF. The CDR3 DNA sequence: TGCGCCAGCAGCCAAGATCCGGCAGGGGCTAAGGAGACCCAGTACTTC.

As DNA, the CDR3 is TGTGCCAGCGGCCGACTAGCGGGAGGTGAGCAGTACTTC. Protein product: CASGRLAGGEQYF. This chain joins TRBV14 and TRBJ2-7; TRBD2 agrees at 13 bases. Trimming took 8 bases from V and 7 from J; bases not matched to a gene: 5. CDR1 is SGHDN, CDR2 FVKESK, per germline. This CDR3 is built from 13 residues. The variable domain in full, with the rest retrieved from reference TRBV14 and TRBJ2-7, is EAGVTQFPSHSVIEKGQTVTLRCDPISGHDNLYWYRRVMGKEIKFLLHFVKESKQDESGMPNNRFLAERTGGTYSTLKVQPAELEDSGVYFCASGRLAGGEQYFGPGTRLTVT.

This clonotype was detected ten times or more. V gene TRBV27 combines with J gene TRBJ2-7; 12 bases map to TRBD2. Germline V lookup: CDR1 MNHEY, CDR2 SMNVEV (reference sequence). V lost 4 bases and J lost 7; bases outside the gene matches: 8. The CDR3 totals 15 residues. CDR3 region: CASSYLAGGPGEQYF. In DNA form, the CDR3 reads TGTGCCAGCAGTTACCTAGCGGGAGGGCCGGGGGAGCAGTACTTC.

The sample holds many counts of this clonotype. V usage is TRBV6-5 and J usage is TRBJ2-7; tentative D call: TRBD2 (5 bases). Germline CDR1 is MNHEY and CDR2 is SVGAGI. The CDR3 covers 16 residues. V lost 0 bases, J lost 0 bases, and 12 bases lay in between. Here the CDR3 DNA reads TGTGCCAGCAGTTACTCGGTTTCGGGGTACTCCTACGAGCAGTACTTC. This translates into CASSYSVSGYSYEQYF.

Many counts were recorded for this clonotype. V is TRBV28 and J is TRBJ2-7, with 7 bases identical to TRBD2. The CDR3 spans 16 residues. V gave up 0 bases and J gave up 0 bases; unmatched junction bases: 5. The germline V gene encodes CDR1 MDHEN and CDR2 SYDVKM. The CDR3 region has the DNA TGTGCCAGCAGTTTATGGCCTAGCGGTAGCTCCTACGAGCAGTACTTC. Its translation is CASSLWPSGSSYEQYF.

The CDR3 here is CASTPPGGEAFF. The DNA for the CDR3 is TGTGCCAGCACACCCCCCGGAGGTGAAGCTTTCTTT. The rearrangement joins TRBV27 to TRBJ1-1; D ambiguous. This CDR3 is built from 12 residues. V lost 7 bases to trimming and J lost 7 bases, with 13 bases between them. Germline values: CDR1 MNHEY, CDR2 SMNVEV (reference sequence).

In its sample, this clonotype was seen a few times. The chain uses TRBV5-1 and TRBJ1-6; D is uncertain. The CDR3 has 15 residues. V lost 4 bases and J 7 bases, leaving 15 bases between the germline ends. The germline V gene has CDR1 SGHRS and CDR2 YFSETQ. CDR3 bases: TGCGCCAGCAGCGAATCTCCAAGGGAGAATTCACCCCTCCACTTT. Amino acid sequence: CASSESPRENSPLHF.